This T cell receptor beta chain was recorded in a study of CXCR3-negative and CXCR3-positive naive CD8 T cells. Overall study results and limits: Cryopreserved PBMCs had partly decreased CXCR3 expression; fresh PBMCs were used in most assays. Memory CD8+ cells showed much lower diversity, while both naive subsets were comparably high. The naive subsets expressed comparable surface CD5, and the authors inferred TCR strength from TRB CDR3 properties.

As concerns this clonotype: The antigen remains unidentified.

There are 14 residues in the CDR3. Germline CDR1 and CDR2: MGHRA and YSYEKL. The method, 5' RACE with UMI labels, was used to prepare the TRB cDNA libraries. Using the 5' RACE reads, TCRdb records one entry per CDR3 protein without DNA. The sample totals just under 45,000 distinct CDR3 sequences. The origin of this receptor is a human donor in good health. Some clones in this sample may be carry-over from other donors' samples. The sample consisted of memory CD8+ T cells from blood. The chain employs TRBV4-1 and TRBJ1-1. The CDR3 sequence is CASSRANSATEAFF.